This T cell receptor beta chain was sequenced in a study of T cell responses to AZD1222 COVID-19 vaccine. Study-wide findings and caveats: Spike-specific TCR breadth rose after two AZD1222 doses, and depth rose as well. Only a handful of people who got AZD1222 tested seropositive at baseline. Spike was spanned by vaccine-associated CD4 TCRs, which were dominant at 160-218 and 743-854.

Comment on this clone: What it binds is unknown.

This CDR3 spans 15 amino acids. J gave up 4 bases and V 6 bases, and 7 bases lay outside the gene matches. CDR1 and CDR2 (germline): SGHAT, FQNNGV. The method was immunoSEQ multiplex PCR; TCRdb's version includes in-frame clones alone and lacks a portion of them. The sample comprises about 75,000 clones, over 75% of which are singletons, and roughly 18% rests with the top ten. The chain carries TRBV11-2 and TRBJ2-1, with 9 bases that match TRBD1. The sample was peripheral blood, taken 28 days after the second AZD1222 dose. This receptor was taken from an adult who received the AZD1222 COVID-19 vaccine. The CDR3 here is CASRAGTGRYNEQFF. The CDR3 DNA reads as TGTGCCAGCAGAGCCGGGACAGGGAGGTACAATGAGCAGTTCTTC.